The 8 T cell receptor beta chains presented below share a single source sample, sequenced in a study of kidney transplant recipient with SARS-CoV-2 infection. MiXCR was run by TCRdb on the reads, yielding one entry per CDR3 protein. Seen here are roughly 250,000 distinct CDR3 sequences, around 26% observed once, and the top ten hold almost 7.5%. Material: a blood sample, obtained at baseline and on roughly day 110 from a kidney transplant recipient. Source of these receptors: a male patient aged 30 to 39 who had COVID-19 and was a kidney transplant recipient. These T cells may partly come from the graft donor.

Turning to this clonotype: Being one base from a much bigger clone, this may be a read error. This sequence joins TRBV5-4 and TRBJ1-2; no clear D gene. Germline CDR1 and CDR2: SGHNT and YYREEE (reference sequence). This CDR3 contains 16 residues. Trimming took 6 bases from V and 4 from J, leaving 22 bases between them. The DNA for the CDR3 is TGTGCCAGCATCGGTACCGTACCAGGAAAGGCCTATGGCTACACCTTC. Translated, it gives CASIGTVPGKAYGYTF.

The sample holds many counts of this clonotype. V gene TRBV3-1 combines with J gene TRBJ2-5, with 7 bases matching TRBD1. With 5 bases clipped from V and 5 bases from J, the junction kept 17 bases outside the gene matches. CDR3 length equals 17 residues. Germline loops: CDR1 LGHDT, CDR2 YNNKEL (reference sequence). This CDR3 is CASSTGDPISFSETQYF. Written as DNA, the CDR3 is TGTGCCAGCAGCACAGGGGATCCCATTTCTTTCTCTGAGACCCAGTACTTC.

This clonotype was detected many times. The chain couples TRBV10-2 to TRBJ2-7, with no clear D. The CDR3 spans 14 residues. V gave up 6 bases and J gave up 2 bases, with 14 bases separating them. Germline V CDR1 and CDR2: WSHSY, SAAADI. The CDR3: CASSQVGTAYEQYF. The CDR3 DNA sequence: TGCGCCAGCAGCCAAGTAGGAACAGCCTACGAGCAGTACTTC.

This clonotype was counted ten times or more. This chain uses TRBV21-1 with TRBJ2-3. TRBV21-1 counts as a pseudogene. There are 17 residues in the CDR3. CDR3 residues: CASRCVIATVMQDTQYF. For the CDR3, the DNA is TGTGCCAGCAGATGTGTAATAGCTACAGTCATGCAAGATACGCAGTATTTT.

To note about this clonotype: A single base separates this from a much larger clone, so it may be a read error. The rearrangement joins TRBV4-1 to TRBJ1-2, with 7 nucleotides matching TRBD1. Germline V gene lookup returns CDR1 MGHRA and CDR2 YSYEKL. This CDR3 has 15 residues. The CDR3: CASSLGTEANYGYAF. CDR3 DNA: TGCGCCAGCAGCCTGGGGACAGAAGCTAACTATGGCTACGCCTTC.

This clonotype appeared many times. This chain connects TRBV12-3 or TRBV12-4 to TRBJ1-2, with D tentatively TRBD1 (5 bases). CDR3 length: 13 residues. V was trimmed by 3 bases and J by 8 bases, leaving 13 bases between them. CDR3 sequence reads: CASSLSAGKGYTF. CDR3 in DNA: TGTGCCAGCAGTTTGTCGGCAGGGAAAGGCTACACCTTC.

This clonotype showed up many times. This CDR3 reads CASSAAWTNRKTYGYTF. In nucleotides, the CDR3 is TGTGCCAGTAGTGCTGCATGGACAAATCGAAAGACCTATGGCTACACCTTC. The chain has TRBV19 and TRBJ1-2, with a possible D match to TRBD1 (5 bases). The CDR3 is 17 residues long. CDR1 is LNHDA and CDR2 is SQIVND in the germline V gene (reference sequence). V gave up 5 bases and J gave up 4 bases, with 23 bases separating them.

The genes are TRBV20-1 and TRBJ2-4; no firm D call. Trimming removed 3 bases from V and 0 bases from J, with 12 bases in between. Germline loops: CDR1 DFQATT, CDR2 SNEGSKA (reference sequence). The CDR3 is 15 residues long. CDR3 region: CSARRQLLAKNIQYF. Written as DNA, the CDR3 is TGCAGTGCTAGGCGGCAGCTACTAGCCAAAAACATTCAGTACTTC.